These T cell receptor beta chains were read from a single sample in a study of T cell responses to AZD1222 COVID-19 vaccine. TCRdb's table, derived via immunoSEQ multiplex PCR, lists solely in-frame clones and lacks some. The sample has 110,000 or so clones, roughly 89% seen once. The material was peripheral blood, obtained on day 0 of MenACWY control vaccination. These receptors all stem from an adult in good health. CDR3s include the opening cysteine and the closing phenylalanine or tryptophan. D genes are given only for firm matches. Some rows mark clone size as missing; the rest say once, few, many or name a class of expanded clone.

v_call: TRBV28
d_call: NA
j_call: TRBJ1-6
clone_size: NA
cdr3_aa: CASSTPGTTVGPLHF
cdr3_nt: TGTGCCAGCAGTACCCCCGGGACAACTGTCGGACCCCTCCACTTT

v_call: TRBV12-5
d_call: NA
j_call: TRBJ2-7
clone_size: NA
cdr3_aa: CASGFTGFYEQYF
cdr3_nt: TGTGCTAGTGGTTTTACAGGGTTCTACGAGCAGTACTTC

v_call: TRBV5-1
d_call: NA
j_call: TRBJ2-2
clone_size: NA
cdr3_aa: CASNRASGNTGELFF
cdr3_nt: TGCGCCAGCAACAGGGCTAGCGGAAACACCGGGGAGCTGTTTTTT

v_call: TRBV4-1
d_call: NA
j_call: TRBJ1-2
clone_size: NA
cdr3_aa: CASSQSSGTNYGYTF
cdr3_nt: TGCGCCAGCAGCCAATCTTCCGGAACAAACTATGGCTACACCTTC

v_call: TRBV10-3
d_call: NA
j_call: TRBJ2-7
clone_size: NA
cdr3_aa: CAISESFGTETYEQYF
cdr3_nt: TGTGCCATCAGTGAGTCATTTGGGACCGAGACCTACGAGCAGTACTTC

v_call: TRBV5-1
d_call: NA
j_call: TRBJ1-1
clone_size: NA
cdr3_aa: CASSSPNSKGRRNTEAFF
cdr3_nt: TGCGCCAGCAGCTCCCCGAACTCAAAGGGGCGCCGAAACACTGAAGCTTTCTTT

v_call: TRBV19
d_call: NA
j_call: TRBJ2-2
clone_size: NA
cdr3_aa: CASSISVTGELFF
cdr3_nt: TGTGCCAGTAGTATATCGGTCACCGGGGAGCTGTTTTTT

v_call: TRBV20-1
d_call: NA
j_call: TRBJ1-1
clone_size: once
cdr3_aa: CSARELSEAFF
cdr3_nt: TGCAGTGCTAGAGAACTAAGTGAAGCTTTCTTT

v_call: TRBV4-1
d_call: NA
j_call: TRBJ2-3
clone_size: NA
cdr3_aa: CASSQDPSGTYPSDTQYF
cdr3_nt: TGCGCCAGCAGCCAAGACCCCTCCGGGACTTACCCATCAGATACGCAGTATTTT

v_call: TRBV24-1
d_call: TRBD1
j_call: TRBJ2-5
clone_size: NA
cdr3_aa: CATATGTAQETQYF
cdr3_nt: TGTGCCACAGCAACCGGGACAGCCCAAGAGACCCAGTACTTC

v_call: TRBV6-1
d_call: NA
j_call: TRBJ1-2
clone_size: NA
cdr3_aa: CASSEAGRGYGYTF
cdr3_nt: TGTGCCAGCAGTGAAGCGGGCAGAGGGTATGGCTACACCTTC

v_call: TRBV11-3
d_call: NA
j_call: TRBJ2-2
clone_size: NA
cdr3_aa: CASSLDRSAQLAGELFF
cdr3_nt: TGTGCCAGCAGCTTAGATCGGTCGGCGCAGTTGGCCGGGGAGCTGTTTTTT

v_call: TRBV4-2
d_call: TRBD2
j_call: TRBJ2-5
clone_size: NA
cdr3_aa: CASSQAGGQETQYF
cdr3_nt: TGTGCCAGCAGCCAAGCGGGGGGACAAGAGACCCAGTACTTC

v_call: TRBV19
d_call: NA
j_call: TRBJ2-7
clone_size: once
cdr3_aa: CASSSAGSGDYEQYF
cdr3_nt: TGTGCCAGTAGCTCGGCCGGGAGTGGAGACTACGAGCAGTACTTC

v_call: TRBV5-1
d_call: TRBD1
j_call: TRBJ1-6
clone_size: NA
cdr3_aa: CASSIDRGFSPLHF
cdr3_nt: TGCGCCAGCAGCATAGACAGGGGTTTCTCACCCCTCCACTTT

v_call: TRBV14
d_call: TRBD1
j_call: TRBJ2-3
clone_size: NA
cdr3_aa: CASSQVWRTGGSDTQYF
cdr3_nt: TGTGCCAGCAGCCAGGTCTGGAGGACAGGGGGGTCAGATACGCAGTATTTT

v_call: TRBV29-1
d_call: TRBD2
j_call: TRBJ2-7
clone_size: once
cdr3_aa: CSVAGGADEQYF
cdr3_nt: TGCAGCGTTGCCGGGGGGGCGGACGAGCAGTACTTC

v_call: TRBV4-1
d_call: TRBD1
j_call: TRBJ2-2
clone_size: NA
cdr3_aa: CASSPTGAYTGELFF
cdr3_nt: TGCGCCAGCAGCCCGACAGGGGCGTACACCGGGGAGCTGTTTTTT

v_call: TRBV15
d_call: NA
j_call: TRBJ1-1
clone_size: NA
cdr3_aa: CATSRDRVAGRTEAFF
cdr3_nt: TGTGCCACCAGCAGAGACAGGGTCGCGGGAAGGACTGAAGCTTTCTTT

v_call: TRBV4-1
d_call: TRBD2
j_call: TRBJ2-5
clone_size: NA
cdr3_aa: CASSPGLARPETQYF
cdr3_nt: TGCGCCAGCAGCCCGGGACTAGCTCGGCCCGAGACCCAGTACTTC

v_call: TRBV19
d_call: TRBD1
j_call: TRBJ2-7
clone_size: NA
cdr3_aa: CASSINRGYEQYF
cdr3_nt: TGTGCCAGTAGTATTAACAGGGGCTACGAGCAGTACTTC

v_call: TRBV18
d_call: NA
j_call: TRBJ1-4
clone_size: NA
cdr3_aa: CASSLTSTNEKLFF
cdr3_nt: TGTGCCAGCTCCCTCACCTCAACTAATGAAAAACTGTTTTTT

v_call: TRBV12-5
d_call: NA
j_call: TRBJ2-3
clone_size: NA
cdr3_aa: CASGFQGGSTDTQYF
cdr3_nt: TGTGCTAGTGGTTTTCAGGGGGGTAGCACAGATACGCAGTATTTT

v_call: TRBV6-5
d_call: NA
j_call: TRBJ2-7
clone_size: NA
cdr3_aa: CASRQGQSSYEQYF
cdr3_nt: TGTGCCAGCAGGCAGGGGCAGAGCTCCTACGAGCAGTACTTC

v_call: TRBV2
d_call: NA
j_call: TRBJ2-2
clone_size: NA
cdr3_aa: CASSWGANGELFF
cdr3_nt: TGTGCCAGCAGTTGGGGGGCTAACGGGGAGCTGTTTTTT

v_call: TRBV27
d_call: NA
j_call: TRBJ1-4
clone_size: NA
cdr3_aa: CASRGYTNEKLFF
cdr3_nt: TGTGCCAGCAGGGGGTACACTAATGAAAAACTGTTTTTT

v_call: TRBV2
d_call: NA
j_call: TRBJ2-2
clone_size: NA
cdr3_aa: CASRGANGGELFF
cdr3_nt: TGTGCCAGCAGAGGGGCGAATGGGGGGGAGCTGTTTTTT

v_call: TRBV5-1
d_call: NA
j_call: TRBJ2-7
clone_size: NA
cdr3_aa: CASSLRGYEQYF
cdr3_nt: TGCGCCAGCAGCTTACGGGGATACGAGCAGTACTTC

v_call: TRBV3-1/TRBV3-2
d_call: NA
j_call: TRBJ1-5
clone_size: NA
cdr3_aa: CASSGGRGNQPQHF
cdr3_nt: TGTGCCAGCAGTGGGGGGAGGGGCAATCAGCCCCAGCATTTT

v_call: TRBV6-5
d_call: NA
j_call: TRBJ1-6
clone_size: NA
cdr3_aa: CASSQGRMEFSPLHF
cdr3_nt: TGTGCCAGCAGTCAGGGGCGCATGGAGTTTTCACCCCTCCACTTT

v_call: TRBV6-6
d_call: TRBD1
j_call: TRBJ1-2
clone_size: NA
cdr3_aa: CASSTPPHRGPASLLYGYTF
cdr3_nt: TGTGCCAGCAGCACACCCCCCCACAGGGGACCTGCCTCACTCCTATATGGCTACACCTTC

v_call: TRBV10-2
d_call: NA
j_call: TRBJ1-1
clone_size: NA
cdr3_aa: CASSVSMNTEAFF
cdr3_nt: TGCGCCAGCAGTGTGAGCATGAACACTGAAGCTTTCTTT

v_call: TRBV6-5
d_call: TRBD1
j_call: TRBJ1-6
clone_size: NA
cdr3_aa: CASTLTGAYNSPLHF
cdr3_nt: TGTGCCAGCACCCTGACAGGGGCCTATAATTCACCCCTCCACTTT

v_call: TRBV7-9
d_call: NA
j_call: TRBJ2-7
clone_size: few
cdr3_aa: CATGQAYEQYF
cdr3_nt: TGTGCCACGGGACAAGCCTACGAGCAGTACTTC

v_call: TRBV7-9
d_call: NA
j_call: TRBJ1-4
clone_size: once
cdr3_aa: CASSSPGQNNEKLFF
cdr3_nt: TGTGCCAGCAGCTCCCCCGGACAGAATAATGAAAAACTGTTTTTT

v_call: TRBV4-1
d_call: NA
j_call: TRBJ1-2
clone_size: few
cdr3_aa: CASSQERRDTPRYGYTF
cdr3_nt: TGCGCCAGCAGCCAAGAACGAAGAGACACCCCCAGGTATGGCTACACCTTC

v_call: TRBV7-9
d_call: NA
j_call: TRBJ2-1
clone_size: NA
cdr3_aa: CASSLGVIGHEQFF
cdr3_nt: TGTGCCAGCAGCTTGGGGGTGATTGGCCATGAGCAGTTCTTC

v_call: TRBV30
d_call: NA
j_call: TRBJ1-1
clone_size: NA
cdr3_aa: CAWSVVGDTEAFF
cdr3_nt: TGTGCCTGGAGTGTAGTAGGGGACACTGAAGCTTTCTTT

v_call: TRBV11-2
d_call: TRBD1
j_call: TRBJ1-2
clone_size: NA
cdr3_aa: CASSPGQDYGYTF
cdr3_nt: TGTGCCAGCAGCCCGGGACAGGATTATGGCTACACCTTC